One T cell receptor (beta chain) is described in this entry. The antigen is not known. More than 8 ml fresh peripheral blood yielded the PBMCs. The sample is drawn from a study of T cells in Graves' hyperthyroidism and ophthalmopathy. Study outcomes and limitations: Blood shared most expanded thyroid clonotypes above 0.001.

What was amplified from RNA transcripts were TCR beta CDR3 regions. The HTBI primer set was used in a first-round RT-PCR of the TCR CDR3. TCRdb recomputed calls from the multiplex PCR reads with MiXCR, one row per CDR3 protein. The data contain nearly 750,000 distinct CDR3 sequences, 30% to 40% of them singletons. The source of this sequence is a woman aged 40-49 years with Graves' hyperthyroidism. Input material: blood.

In DNA, the CDR3 is TGCAGTGCTAGCCCGGACCGCCAAGACGAGCAGTACTTC. Translated, it gives CSASPDRQDEQYF. The chain joins TRBV20-1 to TRBJ2-7; the D is unclear. Trimming pared 3 bases from V and 5 bases from J, leaving 14 bases between. The germline V gene encodes CDR1 DFQATT and CDR2 SNEGSKA (reference sequence). CDR3 length: 13 residues.